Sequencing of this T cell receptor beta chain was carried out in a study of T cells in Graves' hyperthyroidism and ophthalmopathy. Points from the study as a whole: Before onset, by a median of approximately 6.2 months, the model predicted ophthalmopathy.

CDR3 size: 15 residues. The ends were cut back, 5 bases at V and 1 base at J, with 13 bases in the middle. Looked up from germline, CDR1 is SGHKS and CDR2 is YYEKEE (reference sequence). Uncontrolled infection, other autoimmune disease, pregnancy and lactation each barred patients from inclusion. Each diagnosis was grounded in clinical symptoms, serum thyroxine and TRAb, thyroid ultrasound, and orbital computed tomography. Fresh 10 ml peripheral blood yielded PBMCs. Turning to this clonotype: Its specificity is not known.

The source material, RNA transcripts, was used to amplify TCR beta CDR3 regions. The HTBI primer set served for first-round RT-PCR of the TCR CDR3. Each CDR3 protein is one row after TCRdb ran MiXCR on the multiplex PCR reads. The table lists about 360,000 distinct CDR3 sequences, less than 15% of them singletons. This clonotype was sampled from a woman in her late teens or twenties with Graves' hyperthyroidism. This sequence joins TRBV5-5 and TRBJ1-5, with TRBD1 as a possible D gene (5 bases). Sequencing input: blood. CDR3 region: CASSFWGVSNQPQHF. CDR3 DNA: TGTGCCAGCAGTTTTTGGGGGGTGAGCAATCAGCCCCAGCATTTT.